This T cell receptor beta chain derives from a study of response to subunit inactivated influenza vaccine. Study-wide points: Few additional T cells are recruited per seasonal influenza vaccination, authors suggested.

The ends were cut back, 6 bases at V and 6 bases at J, with 12 bases in the middle. The CDR3 totals 11 residues. Germline V gene sequence: CDR1 DFQATT, CDR2 SNEGSKA (reference sequence). Regarding this clonotype: Its antigen is not identified.

TCRdb used MiXCR to reprocess the RT-PCR reads, holding one entry per CDR3 protein. The sample lists about 520,000 distinct CDR3 sequences, around 25% occurring once. The source is a middle-aged man who received an inactivated influenza vaccine. The rearrangement joins TRBV20-1 to TRBJ2-7, with a possible D match to TRBD2 (5 bases). This specimen consisted of CD4+ T cells sorted from PBMCs, obtained less than 6 days after vaccination. The CDR3, as DNA: TGCAGTGCCAGCCTAGCTCGCGAGCAGTACTTC. Translating gives CSASLAREQYF.